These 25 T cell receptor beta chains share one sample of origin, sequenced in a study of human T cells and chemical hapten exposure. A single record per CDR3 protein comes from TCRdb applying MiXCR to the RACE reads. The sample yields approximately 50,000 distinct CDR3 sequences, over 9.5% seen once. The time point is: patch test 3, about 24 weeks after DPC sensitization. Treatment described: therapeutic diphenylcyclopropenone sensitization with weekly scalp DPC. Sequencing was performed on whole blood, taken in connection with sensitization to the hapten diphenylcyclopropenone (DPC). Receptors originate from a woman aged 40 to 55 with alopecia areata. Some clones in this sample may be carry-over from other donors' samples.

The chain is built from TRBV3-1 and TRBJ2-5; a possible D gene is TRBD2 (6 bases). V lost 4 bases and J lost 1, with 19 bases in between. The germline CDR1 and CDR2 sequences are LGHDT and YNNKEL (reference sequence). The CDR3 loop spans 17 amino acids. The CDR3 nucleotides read TGTGCCAGCAGCCTTGACTTGGTCAGCGGGCCCCAAGAGACCCAGTACTTC. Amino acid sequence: CASSLDLVSGPQETQYF.

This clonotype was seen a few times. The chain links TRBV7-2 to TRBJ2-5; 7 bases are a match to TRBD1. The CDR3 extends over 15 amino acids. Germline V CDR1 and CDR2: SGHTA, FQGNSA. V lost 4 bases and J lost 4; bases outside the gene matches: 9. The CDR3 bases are TGTGCCAGCAGCTCAGGTGACAGGGTCCGAGAGACCCAGTACTTC. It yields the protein CASSSGDRVRETQYF.

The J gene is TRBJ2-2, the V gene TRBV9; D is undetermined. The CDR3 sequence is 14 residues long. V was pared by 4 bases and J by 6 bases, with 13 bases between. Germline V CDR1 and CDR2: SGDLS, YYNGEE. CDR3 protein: CASSSPNRSGELFF. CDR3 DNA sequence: TGTGCCAGCAGCTCCCCTAACCGCTCCGGGGAGCTGTTTTTT.

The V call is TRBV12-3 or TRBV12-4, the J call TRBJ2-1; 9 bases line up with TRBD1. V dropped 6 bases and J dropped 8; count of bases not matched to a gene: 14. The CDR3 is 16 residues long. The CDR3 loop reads CASSPGDRGVEYEQFF. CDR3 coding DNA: TGTGCCAGCAGCCCCGGCGACAGGGGGGTGGAGTATGAGCAGTTCTTC.

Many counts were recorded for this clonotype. CDR3 in amino acids: CASSLARKNIQYF. Written as DNA, the CDR3 is TGTGCCAGCAGCTTAGCCAGGAAAAACATTCAGTACTTC. The chain joins TRBV11-2 to TRBJ2-4; D is undetermined. Per germline, CDR1 SGHAT and CDR2 FQNNGV. This CDR3 has 13 residues. V was trimmed by 1 base and J by 4 bases, leaving 5 bases between them.

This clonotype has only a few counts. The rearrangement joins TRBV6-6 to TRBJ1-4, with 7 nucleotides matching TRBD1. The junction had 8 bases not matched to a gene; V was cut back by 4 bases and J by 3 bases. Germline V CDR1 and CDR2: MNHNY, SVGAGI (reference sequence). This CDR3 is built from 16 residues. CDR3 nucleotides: TGTGCCAGCAGTTCCAGGGGGGGAGTTTCTAATGAAAAACTGTTTTTT. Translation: CASSSRGGVSNEKLFF.

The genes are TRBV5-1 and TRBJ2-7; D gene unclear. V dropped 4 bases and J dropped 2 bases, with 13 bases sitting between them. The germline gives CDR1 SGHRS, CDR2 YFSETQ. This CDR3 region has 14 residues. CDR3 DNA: TGCGCCAGCAGCGAGCGACGGAGCACCTACGAGCAGTACTTC. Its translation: CASSERRSTYEQYF.

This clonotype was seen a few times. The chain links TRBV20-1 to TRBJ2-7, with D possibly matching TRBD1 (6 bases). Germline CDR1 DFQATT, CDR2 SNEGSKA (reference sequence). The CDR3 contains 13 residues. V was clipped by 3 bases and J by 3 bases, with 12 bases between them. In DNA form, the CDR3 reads TGCAGTGCTAGGTCCGACAGGCTCTACGAGCAGTACTTC. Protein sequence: CSARSDRLYEQYF.

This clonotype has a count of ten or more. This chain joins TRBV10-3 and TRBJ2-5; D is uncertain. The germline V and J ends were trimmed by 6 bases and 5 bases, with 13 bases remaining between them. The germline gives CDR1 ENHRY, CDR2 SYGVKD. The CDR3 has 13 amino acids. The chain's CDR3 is CAIRDRPGETQYF. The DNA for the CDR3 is TGTGCCATCAGGGACCGACCTGGGGAGACCCAGTACTTC.

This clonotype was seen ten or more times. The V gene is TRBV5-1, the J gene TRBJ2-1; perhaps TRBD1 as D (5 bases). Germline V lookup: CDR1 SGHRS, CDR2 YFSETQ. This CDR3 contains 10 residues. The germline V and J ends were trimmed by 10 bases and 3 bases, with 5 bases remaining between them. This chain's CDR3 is CADSYNEQFF. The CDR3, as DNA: TGCGCCGACAGCTACAATGAGCAGTTCTTC.

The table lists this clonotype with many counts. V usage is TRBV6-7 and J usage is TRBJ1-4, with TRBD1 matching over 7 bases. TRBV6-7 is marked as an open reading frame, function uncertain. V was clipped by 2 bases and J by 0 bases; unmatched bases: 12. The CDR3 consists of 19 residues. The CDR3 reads CASSYRRQGKIPTNEKLFF. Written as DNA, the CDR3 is TGTGCCAGCAGTTACCGTAGACAGGGAAAGATACCAACTAATGAAAAACTGTTTTTT.

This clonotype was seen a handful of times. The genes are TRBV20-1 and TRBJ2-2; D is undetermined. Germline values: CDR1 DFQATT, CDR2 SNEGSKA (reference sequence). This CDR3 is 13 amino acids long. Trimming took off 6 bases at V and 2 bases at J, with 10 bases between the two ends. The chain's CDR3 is CSAPDINTGELFF. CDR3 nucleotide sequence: TGCAGTGCCCCGGATATAAACACCGGGGAGCTGTTTTTT.

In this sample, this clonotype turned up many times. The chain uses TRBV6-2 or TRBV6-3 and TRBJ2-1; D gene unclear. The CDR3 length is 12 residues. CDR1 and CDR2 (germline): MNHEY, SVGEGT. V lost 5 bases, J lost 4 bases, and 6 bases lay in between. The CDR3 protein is CASSLRYNEQFF. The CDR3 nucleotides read TGTGCCAGCAGTCTCAGGTACAATGAGCAGTTCTTC.

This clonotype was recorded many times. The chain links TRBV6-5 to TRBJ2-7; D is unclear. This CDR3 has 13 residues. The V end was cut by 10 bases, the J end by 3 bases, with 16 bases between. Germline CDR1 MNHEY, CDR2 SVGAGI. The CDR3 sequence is CATQDTTRYEQYF. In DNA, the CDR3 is TGTGCCACCCAAGACACCACTCGCTACGAGCAGTACTTC.

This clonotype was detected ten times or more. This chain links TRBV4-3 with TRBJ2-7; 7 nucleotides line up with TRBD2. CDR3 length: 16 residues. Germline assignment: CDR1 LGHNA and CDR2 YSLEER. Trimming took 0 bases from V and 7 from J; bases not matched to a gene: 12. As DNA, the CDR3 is TGCGCCAGCAGCCAAGATTGGGGGGGACCTCCTCTGGAGCAGTACTTC. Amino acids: CASSQDWGGPPLEQYF.

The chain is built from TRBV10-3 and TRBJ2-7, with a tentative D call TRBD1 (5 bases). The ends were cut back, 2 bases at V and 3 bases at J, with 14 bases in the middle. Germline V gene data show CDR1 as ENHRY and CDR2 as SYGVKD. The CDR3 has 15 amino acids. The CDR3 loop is CAISEDPPGLYEQYF. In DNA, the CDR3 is TGTGCCATCAGTGAGGACCCGCCAGGGCTCTACGAGCAGTACTTC.

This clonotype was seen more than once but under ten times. CDR3 bases: TGTGCCAGCTCACGGACGGATAGCAATCAGCCCCAGCATTTT. Translated: CASSRTDSNQPQHF. The chain recombines TRBV18 with TRBJ1-5; D not resolved. There are 14 residues in the CDR3. Germline values: CDR1 KGHSH, CDR2 LQKENI. Trimming took off 4 bases at V and 0 bases at J, with 7 bases between the two ends.

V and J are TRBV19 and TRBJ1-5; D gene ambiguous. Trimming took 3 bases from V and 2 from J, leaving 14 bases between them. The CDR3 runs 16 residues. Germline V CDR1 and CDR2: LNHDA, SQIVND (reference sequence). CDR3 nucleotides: TGTGCCAGTAGTATTAGTCGAAACCGGGGCAATCAGCCCCAGCATTTT. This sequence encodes CASSISRNRGNQPQHF.

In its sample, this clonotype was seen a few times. The CDR3 bases are TGTGCCAGCTCACCACGAAGGTCCTCGAACACCGGGGAGCTGTTTTTT. This codes for CASSPRRSSNTGELFF. This chain links TRBV18 with TRBJ2-2; unclear D gene. The length of the CDR3 is 16 residues. V shed 1 base and J shed 0 bases, with 9 bases lying between them. The germline V gene has CDR1 KGHSH and CDR2 LQKENI.

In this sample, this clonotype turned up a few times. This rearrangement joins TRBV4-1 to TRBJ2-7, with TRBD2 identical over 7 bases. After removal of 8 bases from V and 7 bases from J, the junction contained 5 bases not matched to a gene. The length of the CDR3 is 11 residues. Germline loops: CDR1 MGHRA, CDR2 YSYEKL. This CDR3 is CASRSGGEQYF. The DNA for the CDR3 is TGCGCCAGCCGCTCGGGGGGAGAGCAGTACTTC.

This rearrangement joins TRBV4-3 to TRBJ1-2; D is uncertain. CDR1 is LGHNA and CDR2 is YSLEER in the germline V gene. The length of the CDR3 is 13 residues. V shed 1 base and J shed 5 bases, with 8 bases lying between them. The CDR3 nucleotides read TGCGCCAGCAGCCAAGCAGGACGGTATGGCTACACCTTC. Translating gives CASSQAGRYGYTF.

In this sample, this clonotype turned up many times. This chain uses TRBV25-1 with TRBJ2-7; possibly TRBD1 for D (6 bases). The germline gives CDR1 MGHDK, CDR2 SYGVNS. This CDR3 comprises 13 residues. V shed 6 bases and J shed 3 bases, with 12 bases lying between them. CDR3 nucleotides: TGTGCCAGCAGCGCCGGACAGCACTACGAGCAGTACTTC. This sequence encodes CASSAGQHYEQYF.

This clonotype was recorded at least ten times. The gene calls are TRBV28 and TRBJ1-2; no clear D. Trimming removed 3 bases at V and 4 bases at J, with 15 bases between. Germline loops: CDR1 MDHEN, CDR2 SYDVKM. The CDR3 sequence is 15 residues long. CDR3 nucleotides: TGTGCCAGCAGTTTGTCATGGGCGGCGACCTATGGCTACACCTTC. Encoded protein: CASSLSWAATYGYTF.

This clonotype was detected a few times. CDR3 sequence: CSAQGQVNTEAFF. The CDR3 region has the DNA TGCAGCGCTCAGGGACAGGTTAACACTGAAGCTTTCTTT. This chain links TRBV29-1 with TRBJ1-1, with 8 bases matching TRBD1. Looked up from germline, CDR1 is SQVTM and CDR2 is ANQGSEA. This CDR3 has 13 amino acids. The J segment lost 2 bases and the V segment lost 7 bases, leaving 6 bases of the junction unmatched.

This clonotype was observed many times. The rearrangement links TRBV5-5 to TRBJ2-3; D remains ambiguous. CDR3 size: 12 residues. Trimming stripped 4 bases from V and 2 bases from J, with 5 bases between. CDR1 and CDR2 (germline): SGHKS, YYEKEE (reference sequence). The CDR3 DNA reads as TGTGCCAGCAGCCCGAACACAGATACGCAGTATTTT. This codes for CASSPNTDTQYF.